Sequencing of this TCR beta chain was carried out in a study of T cells in Graves' hyperthyroidism and ophthalmopathy. The V end was cut by 6 bases, the J end by 5 bases, with 13 bases between. The germline V gene encodes CDR1 ENHRY and CDR2 SYGVKD. There are 13 residues in the CDR3. This clonotype was recorded at least ten times. Amplification yielded TCR beta CDR3 regions, with RNA transcripts as the source. The HTBI primer set was used in a first-round RT-PCR of the TCR CDR3. TCRdb analysed the multiplex PCR reads with MiXCR anew, one entry per CDR3 protein. The table includes roughly 500,000 distinct CDR3 sequences, around 50% detected once.

This clonotype was obtained from an adult woman with Graves' disease, either hyperthyroidism or ophthalmopathy (not recorded which). Sequencing used peripheral blood or thyroid tissue (not recorded which). This rearrangement joins TRBV10-3 to TRBJ1-1; D remains ambiguous. CDR3 region: CAIRDPLRTEAFF. The DNA for the CDR3 is TGTGCCATCAGGGATCCCTTGAGGACTGAAGCTTTCTTT.